This TCR beta chain was sequenced in a study of radiotherapy plus CTLA-4 blockade in lung cancer. Study overall: Disease control was present in 25% to 35% of patients, and objective responses in approximately 19%.

On this clone itself: Its antigen remains unidentified.

Study results and caveats: Expansion in blood of tumor-derived TCR clones was seen after radiotherapy plus ipilimumab. The authors reported that early blood T cell clone dynamics, with interferon-beta, best predicted response.

Chemo-refractory metastatic non-small-cell lung cancer patients underwent focal radiation alongside CTLA-4 blockade with ipilimumab. Some clones are missing from TCRdb's copy, which holds only in-frame ones; the method was immunoSEQ multiplex PCR. The sample holds 40,000 to 50,000 clones, 82% seen once. V lost 6 bases and J lost 2, with 10 bases in between. The CDR3 spans 13 residues. CDR1 is MNHNY and CDR2 is SVGAGI in the germline V gene (reference sequence). Sequenced material: peripheral blood, taken from a patient treated with radiotherapy plus ipilimumab. This clonotype originated in a human donor with non-small cell lung cancer who had stable disease on radiotherapy plus ipilimumab. The V gene is TRBV6-6, the J gene TRBJ1-1; D is undetermined. CDR3 loop: CASSRITNTEAFF. The CDR3 DNA reads as TGTGCCAGCAGCCGTATAACTAACACTGAAGCTTTCTTT.